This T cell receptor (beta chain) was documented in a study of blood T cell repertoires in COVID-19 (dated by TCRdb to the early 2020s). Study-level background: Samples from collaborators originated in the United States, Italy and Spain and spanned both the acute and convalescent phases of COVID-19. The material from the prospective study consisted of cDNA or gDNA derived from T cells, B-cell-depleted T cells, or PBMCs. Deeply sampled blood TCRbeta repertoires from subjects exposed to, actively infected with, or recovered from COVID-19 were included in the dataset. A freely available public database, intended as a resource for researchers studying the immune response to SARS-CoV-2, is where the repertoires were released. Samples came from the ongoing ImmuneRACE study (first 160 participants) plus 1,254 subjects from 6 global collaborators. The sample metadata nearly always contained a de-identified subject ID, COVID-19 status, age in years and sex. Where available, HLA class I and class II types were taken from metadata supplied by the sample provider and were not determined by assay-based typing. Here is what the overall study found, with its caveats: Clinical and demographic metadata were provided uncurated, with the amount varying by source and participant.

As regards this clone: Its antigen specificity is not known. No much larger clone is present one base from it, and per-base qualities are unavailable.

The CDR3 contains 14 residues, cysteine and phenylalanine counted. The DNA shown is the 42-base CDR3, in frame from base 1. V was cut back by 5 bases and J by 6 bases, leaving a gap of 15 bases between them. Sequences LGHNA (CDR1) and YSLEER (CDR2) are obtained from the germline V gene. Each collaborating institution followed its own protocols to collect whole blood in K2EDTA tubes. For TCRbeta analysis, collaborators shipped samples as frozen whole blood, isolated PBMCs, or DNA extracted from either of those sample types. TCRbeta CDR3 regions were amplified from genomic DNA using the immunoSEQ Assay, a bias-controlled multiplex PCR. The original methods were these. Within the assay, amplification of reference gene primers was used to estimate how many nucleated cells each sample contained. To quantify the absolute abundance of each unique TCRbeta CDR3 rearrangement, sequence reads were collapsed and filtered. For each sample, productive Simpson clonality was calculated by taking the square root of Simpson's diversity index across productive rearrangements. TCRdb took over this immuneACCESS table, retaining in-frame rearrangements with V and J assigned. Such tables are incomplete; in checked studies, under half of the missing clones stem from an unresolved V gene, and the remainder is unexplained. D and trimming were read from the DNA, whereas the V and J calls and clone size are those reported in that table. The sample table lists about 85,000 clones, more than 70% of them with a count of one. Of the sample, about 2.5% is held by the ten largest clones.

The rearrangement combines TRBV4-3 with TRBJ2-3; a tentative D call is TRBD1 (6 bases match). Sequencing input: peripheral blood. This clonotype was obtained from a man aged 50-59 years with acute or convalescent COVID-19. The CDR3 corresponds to CASSSLTGLDTQYF. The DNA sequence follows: TGCGCCAGCAGCTCATTAACAGGGTTGGATACGCAGTATTTT.